A single T cell receptor beta chain is shown here with its context. The antigen is undetermined. The sample belongs to a study of vaccination and CD4 T cells after COVID-19. The treatment is: approximately 9-day PBMC culture with coronavirus spike peptide pools or control peptides (ViraFEST assay). Sequencing of the DNA from cultured CD4+ T cells was carried out with the Oncomine TCR Beta short-read assay. TCRdb independently ran MiXCR on the PCR reads; one entry per CDR3 protein. The sample consists of approximately 7,500 distinct CDR3 sequences, around two thirds of them appearing once. The sequenced sample was CD4+ T cells from blood, cultured in vitro. The clonotype originates from a human donor who had recovered from COVID-19.

CDR3 in amino acids: CASSLRWEETQYF. The CDR3 region has the DNA TGTGCCAGCAGCTTAAGGTGGGAAGAGACCCAGTACTTC. This chain connects TRBV7-3 to TRBJ2-5; no reliable D call. Germline CDR1 and CDR2: SGHTA and FQGTGA. The V gene lost 1 base and the J gene lost 3 bases, with 6 bases spanning the gap. This CDR3 spans 13 amino acids.